These 13 T cell receptor beta chains were sequenced from one sample in a study of cytomegalovirus exposure and HLA in healthy donors. Use of 60 Vbeta and 13 Jbeta primers characterized the PCR. Repertoires were generated with immunoSEQ multiplex PCR, while TCRdb's copy carries only in-frame clones and drops some. The profile covers about 85,000 clones, with around 80% appearing a single time and 20% to 25% taken by the ten largest. The sequencing input was PBMCs. The receptors here all came from a woman aged 50 to 65 in good health and CMV-seropositive.

The chain is built from TRBV7-8 and TRBJ2-1; D might be TRBD2 (6 bases). V was cut by 3 bases and J by 1 base, with 13 bases left in between. CDR3 length: 16 amino acids. CDR1 and CDR2 from the germline V gene are SGHVS and FQNEAQ. CDR3 in amino acids: CASSLFGSISYNEQFF. The CDR3 nucleotides read TGTGCCAGCAGCTTGTTCGGGAGTATTTCCTACAATGAGCAGTTCTTC.

The chain couples TRBV13 to TRBJ1-2; D remains ambiguous. Trimming shortened V by 5 bases and J by 3 bases, and 13 bases separated the two germline ends. Looked up from germline, CDR1 is PRHDT and CDR2 is FYEKMQ (reference sequence). The CDR3 loop spans 14 amino acids. CDR3 in DNA: TGTGCCAGCAGCCCCCGAGCGGGTGACTATGGCTACACCTTC. This gives the protein CASSPRAGDYGYTF. The variable domain in full, with the rest retrieved from reference TRBV13 and TRBJ1-2, is AAGVIQSPRHLIKEKRETATLKCYPIPRHDTVYWYQQGPGQDPQFLISFYEKMQSDKGSIPDRFSAQQFSDYHSELNMSSLELGDSALYFCASSPRAGDYGYTFGSGTRLTVV.

This clone has more than one count but fewer than ten. The chain is built from TRBV2 and TRBJ2-7; D may be TRBD1 (5 bases). This CDR3 comprises 11 residues. The V gene lost 5 bases and the J gene lost 6 bases, with 8 bases spanning the gap. Germline values: CDR1 SNHLY, CDR2 FYNNEI. The chain's CDR3 is CASSRTFEQYF. The CDR3 nucleotides are TGTGCCAGCAGTCGGACATTCGAGCAGTACTTC.

The chain carries TRBV11-2 and TRBJ1-2; the D is unclear. Trimming cost V 4 bases and J 8 bases, with 14 bases left between them. The germline V gene has CDR1 SGHAT and CDR2 FQNNGV. The length of the CDR3 is 13 residues. The CDR3 region has the DNA TGTGCCAGCAGCTCTGGGGTGAGGGAGGGCTACACCTTC. Translation gives CASSSGVREGYTF.

This chain connects TRBV4-2 to TRBJ2-2; 9 nucleotides agree with TRBD2. Trimming at V came to 0 bases and at J to 6 bases, leaving 8 bases not matched to a gene. CDR1 LGHNA and CDR2 YNFKEQ come from the germline V gene. The CDR3 runs to 17 residues. The CDR3: CASSQEVRLAGPGELFF. The DNA of the CDR3 is TGTGCCAGCAGCCAAGAGGTCCGGCTAGCGGGACCCGGGGAGCTGTTTTTT.

The J gene is TRBJ2-7, the V gene TRBV2, with D maybe TRBD1 (6 bases). CDR1 is SNHLY, CDR2 FYNNEI, per germline. The CDR3 is 15 residues long. With 4 bases removed from V and 6 bases from J, the gap between germline ends came to 19 bases. The CDR3 here is CASSAGTPGWSEQYF. DNA of the CDR3: TGTGCCAGCAGTGCCGGGACACCAGGCTGGTCCGAGCAGTACTTC.

The V call is TRBV6-1, the J call TRBJ1-1, with no clear D. This CDR3 has 12 amino acids. CDR1 is MNHNS and CDR2 is SASEGT in the germline V gene. V gave up 8 bases and J gave up 8 bases, with 15 bases separating them. The CDR3 here is CASSSMVLEAFF. Written as DNA, the CDR3 is TGTGCCAGCTCGAGCATGGTACTCGAAGCTTTCTTT.

This chain links TRBV29-1 with TRBJ1-4; 7 bases match TRBD1. The J segment lost 8 bases and the V segment lost 5 bases, leaving 11 bases of the junction unmatched. Germline V gene sequence: CDR1 SQVTM, CDR2 ANQGSEA. The CDR3 runs 14 residues. CDR3: CSVYRQGGREKLFF. The CDR3 coding sequence is TGCAGCGTTTACAGACAGGGCGGTAGAGAAAAACTGTTTTTT.

J is TRBJ2-2 and V is TRBV5-1; D is undetermined. The CDR3 has 16 amino acids. V was pared by 0 bases and J by 4 bases, with 13 bases between. Germline CDR1 reads SGHRS; CDR2 reads YFSETQ. The CDR3 nucleotides read TGCGCCAGCAGCTTGGGTTCCCTGGCTAGCACCGGGGAGCTGTTTTTT. Its protein is CASSLGSLASTGELFF.

This chain links TRBV5-1 with TRBJ1-6; D is perhaps TRBD1 (5 bases). V lost 4 bases and J 7 bases, leaving 18 bases between the germline ends. The CDR3 spans 16 residues. Looked up from germline, CDR1 is SGHRS and CDR2 is YFSETQ. This CDR3 reads CASSRAGPQVNSPLHF. CDR3 coding DNA: TGCGCCAGCAGCCGTGCGGGGCCCCAGGTGAATTCACCCCTCCACTTT. Drawing the rest from reference TRBV5-1 and TRBJ1-6, the complete variable domain is KAGVTQTPRYLIKTRGQQVTLSCSPISGHRSVSWYQQTPGQGLQFLFEYFSETQRNKGNFPGRFSGRQFSNSRSEMNVSTLELGDSALYLCASSRAGPQVNSPLHFGNGTRLTVT.

V gene TRBV18 combines with J gene TRBJ1-3, with 11 bases aligning to TRBD1. The CDR3 loop spans 15 amino acids. Germline V gene data show CDR1 as KGHSH and CDR2 as LQKENI. Trimming cost V 5 bases and J 3 bases; bases outside gene matches: 3. CDR3 residues: CASSGQGALGNTIYF. As DNA, the CDR3 is TGTGCCAGCTCAGGACAGGGGGCACTTGGAAACACCATATATTTT.

The chain uses TRBV7-8 and TRBJ2-1; 8 nucleotides match TRBD1. In germline, CDR1 is SGHVS, CDR2 FQNEAQ. V lost 1 base to trimming and J lost 5 bases; unmatched junction nucleotides: 7. This CDR3 contains 16 residues. CDR3 in amino acids: CASSLGGQATHNEQFF. CDR3 DNA: TGTGCCAGCAGCTTAGGGGGACAGGCGACCCACAATGAGCAGTTCTTC.

J is TRBJ1-5 and V is TRBV6-5; D not certain. CDR1 is MNHEY, CDR2 SVGAGI, per germline. The germline V and J ends were trimmed by 5 bases and 8 bases, with 13 bases remaining between them. The CDR3 has 13 residues. The CDR3 DNA follows: TGTGCCAGCAGTGACGGAGTCAGAGAGCCCCAGCATTTT. This gives the protein CASSDGVREPQHF.